Given below is one T cell receptor beta chain in context. Its target is not known. This CDR3 has 14 residues. In germline, CDR1 is SQVTM, CDR2 ANQGSEA. Trimming cost V 4 bases and J 3 bases, with 15 bases left between them. The sample comes from a study of persistence of HIV-infected CD4 T cells. For the study at large: Donors had been on suppressive ART for a median of 8 years. The study's findings and limits: Compared with CD3/CD28-stimulated cells, CMV- and Gag-responding cells showed lower TCRbeta richness. Proviral oligoclonality tracked with TCR oligoclonality within the same sorted cells. Bulk TCR data could not be restricted to HIV-1-infected CMV-responding cells.

Overlapping HIV-1 Gag 15-mer peptides at 0.95 to 1 ug per peptide per mL were used. Memory cells lacking CD40L and CD69 with high CD45RO were sorted. The libraries were made with immunoSEQ version 4 in survey mode. The assay was immunoSEQ multiplex PCR, and TCRdb's table has in-frame clones only and misses some. The sample has tens of thousands of clones; about 80% are singletons. Sequencing was performed on CD4+ T cells sorted from PBMCs after approximately 19-hour stimulation, taken from a patient who received antiretroviral therapy. The sequence was obtained from an adult man with HIV who was CMV-seropositive. The V call is TRBV29-1, the J call TRBJ1-2; possible D gene TRBD1, 6 bases. CDR3 sequence (DNA): TGCAGCGTTGTCCTGACAGGACGGGACTATGGCTACACCTTC. As protein: CSVVLTGRDYGYTF.